This T cell receptor (beta chain) appears in the sequencing data of a study of blood T cell repertoires in COVID-19. Study overall: There were acute and convalescent COVID-19 samples, and they came from the United States, Italy and Spain.

As handled by the study authors: How many nucleated cells were present was estimated from reference gene primer amplification. Produced via immunoSEQ multiplex PCR; TCRdb's table is partial and in-frame only. V and J calls and clone size follow that table, whereas D and trimming were derived from the DNA. The table shows some 170,000 clones, with around 80% occurring only once. Residents of 24 US areas, aged about 18 to 89 years, made up the participants. Cohort 3 donors counted as recovered after two negative PCRs, clearance, or resolved symptoms. The CDR3 length is 15 residues. The V end lost 2 bases, the J end lost 4 bases, and 14 bases lay between the germline ends. Germline lookup yields CDR1 MRHNA and CDR2 SNTAGT.

The specimen was PBMCs or T cells enriched from blood (not recorded which). The TCR originated in a man aged 45-65 years who had recovered from COVID-19. The chain combines TRBV6-4 with TRBJ1-2, with D perhaps matching TRBD1 (5 bases). CDR3 sequence (DNA): TGTGCCAGCAGTGACGCCGGGACGGGAGGCTATGGCTACACCTTC. As protein: CASSDAGTGGYGYTF.